This T cell receptor (beta chain) was captured in a study of cytomegalovirus exposure and HLA in healthy donors. V was trimmed by 4 bases and J by 1 base, leaving 7 bases between them. Per germline, CDR1 LNHNV and CDR2 YYDKDF (reference sequence). The CDR3 contains 13 residues. In regard to this clone: Its antigen is still unknown.

PCR involved 60 Vbeta and 13 Jbeta primers. Here immunoSEQ multiplex PCR was the method, and the copy in TCRdb shows in-frame clones only, minus some. Among over 150,000 clones listed, roughly 84% were seen once. Whole-study results and caveats: Later analysis associated a missense DCLRE1C variant with TCR beta V- and J-gene trimming. Per a prior analysis, the majority of TCR beta V segments were productive roughly 90% or roughly 30% of the time. Presence/absence analyses took donor sequencing depth as roughly uniform.

The sequence derives from a boy aged 2 to 9 in good health and CMV-seronegative. V and J are TRBV15 and TRBJ1-1; D gene ambiguous. The material sequenced was PBMCs. The CDR3 reads CATSKRGNTEAFF. In DNA, the CDR3 is TGTGCCACCAGCAAGCGAGGGAACACTGAAGCTTTCTTT.